Detailed here is one T cell receptor (beta chain). This entry belongs to a study of shared clonotypes between healthy human individuals. Study context: Contributing individuals were a couple of females and three males aged 18 to 49. There were three CD4 naive, three CD4 memory, two CD8 naive and one CD8 memory plates per donor.

Germline V gene sequence: CDR1 LNHDA, CDR2 SQIVND (reference sequence). The CDR3 is 15 residues long. V was trimmed by 4 bases and J by 5 bases, leaving 17 bases between them. Sequencing used immunoSEQ multiplex PCR; TCRdb keeps in-frame clones, though not all of them. The data contain 550,000 to 750,000 clones, roughly 95% of them singletons. CD45RO-negative cells were positively selected for CCR7, leaving out terminally differentiated effector memory CD45RA+ cells. Healthy adults negative for HIV, lacking recent acute infections or vaccinations, served as donors. Donors comprised only Caucasian adults living in Nashville, Tennessee.

This clonotype was sampled from a woman aged 25-40 years in good health. The genes are TRBV19 and TRBJ2-5, with a weak D call TRBD1 (6 bases). The sequenced sample was naive CD8+ T cells sorted from blood. CDR3 sequence reads: CASSTTLGQWETQYF. As DNA, the CDR3 is TGTGCCAGTAGTACGACCTTAGGACAGTGGGAGACCCAGTACTTC.